A selection of T cell receptor beta chains follows, all from one sample in a study of cytomegalovirus exposure and HLA in healthy donors. The table came from immunoSEQ multiplex PCR; TCRdb's copy has only in-frame clones and leaves some out. The table records fewer than 250,000 clones, roughly four fifths of them present only once. What was sequenced was PBMCs. All receptors derive from a woman aged 25 to 45 in good health and CMV-seropositive. CDR3s include the opening cysteine and the closing phenylalanine or tryptophan. A D gene is named only where the DNA matches it firmly. Clone size is shown for a subset of rows, as once, few, many or a class of expanded clone.

D gene	V gene	J gene	clone size	CDR3 DNA	CDR3 protein
NA	TRBV5-1	TRBJ2-1	once	TGCGCCAGCAGCTTGGGTGGACTTACCAATGAGCAGTTCTTC	CASSLGGLTNEQFF
NA	TRBV28	TRBJ1-5	NA	TGTGCCAGCAGCCCTGGCGGGGGCGAGAGTCAGCCCCAGCATTTT	CASSPGGGESQPQHF
NA	TRBV19	TRBJ2-7	NA	TGTGCCACTTCCGGGTCGGGTCCCTACGAGCAGTACTTC	CATSGSGPYEQYF
NA	TRBV11-3	TRBJ2-6	NA	TGTGCCAGCACCGGACAGACCCCTGGGGCCAACGTCCTGACTTTC	CASTGQTPGANVLTF
TRBD1	TRBV7-4	TRBJ1-2	NA	TGTGCCAGCAGCCCCGGGCGGGACAGAGGATTCTATGGCTACACCTTC	CASSPGRDRGFYGYTF
TRBD2	TRBV2	TRBJ2-3	NA	TGTGCCAGCACCTTAGCGGGAGTCCGAGATACGCAGTATTTT	CASTLAGVRDTQYF
NA	TRBV29-1	TRBJ1-1	NA	TGCAGCGTTGAAGGGGCAGGGAGGACTGAAGCTTTCTTT	CSVEGAGRTEAFF
NA	TRBV18	TRBJ1-2	NA	TGTGCCAGCTCACAGCAACAGGATAACTATGGCTACACCTTC	CASSQQQDNYGYTF
TRBD1	TRBV7-2	TRBJ2-5	NA	TGTGCCAGCAGCTCGACAGGGGGCGCAATGATGTACTTC	CASSSTGGAMMYF
NA	TRBV6-5	TRBJ2-7	NA	TGTGCCAGCAGTTCCCCCGGGACACTTGCCTACGAGCAGTACTTC	CASSSPGTLAYEQYF
TRBD1	TRBV6-1	TRBJ2-7	NA	TGTGCCAGCACGAGTTGGGGGACAGGCTCCTACGAGCAGTACTTC	CASTSWGTGSYEQYF
NA	TRBV7-9	TRBJ2-1	NA	TGTGCCAGCAGCATTCCGGGACTCTCCTACAATGAGCAGTTCTTC	CASSIPGLSYNEQFF
NA	TRBV7-9	TRBJ2-7	NA	TGTTCCAGCCAATTGGAGGACGAGCAGTACTTC	CSSQLEDEQYF
NA	TRBV5-1	TRBJ2-7	few	TGCGCCAGCAGCCGCCAGGGGGGACCCTACGAGCAGTACTTC	CASSRQGGPYEQYF
NA	TRBV28	TRBJ2-6	NA	TGTGCCAGCACCAACCTAAGGAGGGCTGGGGCCAACGTCCTGACTTTC	CASTNLRRAGANVLTF
TRBD2	TRBV7-9	TRBJ2-7	NA	TGTGCCAGCAGCCGACCTACGGGAGGCCCCTACGAGCAGTACTTC	CASSRPTGGPYEQYF
NA	TRBV27	TRBJ2-7	NA	TGTGCCAGCAGTACGACTGAGCGGGCCCTAAACTACGAGCAGTACTTC	CASSTTERALNYEQYF
NA	TRBV7-9	TRBJ2-1	NA	TGTGCCAGCGGCACATTTTACAATGAGCAGTTCTTC	CASGTFYNEQFF
NA	TRBV19	TRBJ2-7	NA	TGTGCCAGTAGTATGACCTCCGGGTCCCTAGCCGAGCAGTACTTC	CASSMTSGSLAEQYF
TRBD2	TRBV4-1	TRBJ2-5	NA	TGCGCCAGCAGCCGAGAGACTAGCAGGCAGACCCAGTACTTC	CASSRETSRQTQYF
NA	TRBV7-9	TRBJ1-2	NA	TGTGCCAGCAGCTTAGCCGCAGCGCCCAACTATGGCTACACCTTC	CASSLAAAPNYGYTF
TRBD2	TRBV15	TRBJ2-7	NA	TGTGCCACCAGCAGAGTGCCTCGTTCTAGCGGGAGGGCTAGCTCCTACGAGCAGTACTTC	CATSRVPRSSGRASSYEQYF